A single sample is the source of the 9 T cell receptor beta chains below, sequenced in a study of patients and donors after allogeneic stem cell transplantation. One entry per CDR3 protein results from TCRdb running MiXCR on the RT-PCR reads. The sample lists more than 150,000 distinct CDR3 sequences; 41% were seen once. The sample was blood, either unsorted or a sorted T cell fraction (not recorded which). Receptors were obtained from a human donor who was either an allogeneic HSCT recipient or a stem cell or donor lymphocyte infusion donor (not recorded which). It is not recorded whose cells these are; they may come from a transplant donor.

The chain links TRBV13 to TRBJ2-5; possibly TRBD1 for D (5 bases). The CDR3 loop spans 15 amino acids. V was cut by 0 bases and J by 5 bases, with 13 bases left in between. Germline values: CDR1 PRHDT, CDR2 FYEKMQ (reference sequence). As DNA, the CDR3 is TGTGCCAGCAGCTTAGGGAGACAGCCCCCTGAGACCCAGTACTTC. Its protein product is CASSLGRQPPETQYF.

There are a few counts of this clonotype. The V call is TRBV2, the J call TRBJ2-5, with D possibly matching TRBD2 (5 bases). Germline CDR1 and CDR2: SNHLY and FYNNEI. CDR3 length: 14 amino acids. V was trimmed by 1 base and J by 0 bases, leaving 6 bases between them. The CDR3 sequence: CASSEGGDQETQYF. CDR3 coding DNA: TGTGCCAGCAGTGAAGGGGGAGACCAAGAGACCCAGTACTTC.

This chain uses TRBV28 with TRBJ2-7; D is unresolved. CDR1 and CDR2 from the germline V gene are MDHEN and SYDVKM. The CDR3 has 14 amino acids. Trimming shortened V by 3 bases and J by 3 bases, and 12 bases separated the two germline ends. The CDR3 nucleotides are TGTGCCAGCAGTTTGTTTGTCAGATACTACGAGCAGTACTTC. This translates into CASSLFVRYYEQYF.

The chain joins TRBV29-1 to TRBJ2-5, with D perhaps matching TRBD2 (6 bases). Trimming took off 4 bases at V and 2 bases at J, with 11 bases between the two ends. The germline V gene encodes CDR1 SQVTM and CDR2 ANQGSEA. The CDR3 is made up of 13 amino acids. The CDR3 spells CSVATSPQETQYF. The CDR3 DNA reads as TGCAGCGTTGCAACTAGCCCTCAAGAGACCCAGTACTTC.

In this sample, this clonotype turned up a few times. The V and J genes are TRBV7-9 and TRBJ1-2; TRBD1 matches 8 bases. Germline values: CDR1 SEHNR, CDR2 FQNEAQ (reference sequence). V lost 5 bases to trimming and J lost 2 bases; unmatched junction nucleotides: 7. The CDR3 is 15 amino acids. The CDR3 reads CASSPGTGPNYGYTF. The DNA for the CDR3 is TGTGCCAGCAGCCCCGGGACAGGTCCCAACTATGGCTACACCTTC.

The chain combines TRBV20-1 with TRBJ2-7; possible D gene TRBD2, 6 bases. Looked up from germline, CDR1 is DFQATT and CDR2 is SNEGSKA (reference sequence). CDR3 length: 12 amino acids. This CDR3 reads CSPRGGSYEQYF. CDR3 sequence (DNA): TGCAGCCCGCGTGGAGGGTCCTACGAGCAGTACTTC.

This clonotype was counted once. The chain joins TRBV28 to TRBJ1-6; weak D call: TRBD1 (6 bases). Germline lookup yields CDR1 MDHEN and CDR2 SYDVKM. The CDR3 sequence is 13 residues long. Trimming pared 7 bases from V and 7 bases from J, leaving 11 bases between. This CDR3 is CASTYRENSPLHF. The DNA of the CDR3 is TGTGCCAGCACCTACAGGGAGAATTCACCCCTCCACTTT.

This sequence joins TRBV7-9 and TRBJ2-3; a possible D gene is TRBD1 (6 bases). Trimming cost V 5 bases and J 1 base, with 10 bases left between them. This CDR3 has 14 residues. Germline V gene lookup returns CDR1 SEHNR and CDR2 FQNEAQ (reference sequence). The CDR3 sequence is CASSPYRGTDTQYF. As DNA, the CDR3 is TGTGCCAGCAGCCCGTACAGGGGCACAGATACGCAGTATTTT.

V usage is TRBV27 and J usage is TRBJ1-2; possible D gene TRBD1, 5 bases. CDR1 MNHEY and CDR2 SMNVEV come from the germline V gene (reference sequence). The CDR3 spans 12 residues. The V and J ends lost 5 bases and 8 bases respectively, with 12 bases between them. DNA for the CDR3: TGTGCCAGCAGTCACCCAGGGAACGGCTACACCTTC. Amino acids: CASSHPGNGYTF.